This TCR beta chain derives from a study of human T cells and chemical hapten exposure. Study at large: After 6 days, upper back 0.01% DPC patch tests were scored. General observations from the study: TCRs exceeding a frequency of 1 in 1000 stayed unchanged under DPC sensitization. It should be noted that donors had alopecia, so their immune response may differ from healthy people's.

TCRdb processed the RACE reads anew with MiXCR; each CDR3 protein has one entry. The data show about 80,000 distinct CDR3 sequences, with 12% to 15% seen just once and over 3.5% held by the top ten. In regard to this clonotype: Its antigen is not identified.

The CDR3 length is 15 residues. V gave up 5 bases and J gave up 3 bases; unmatched junction bases: 7. CDR1 is SGHTA, CDR2 FQGNSA, per germline. The time point: pre-sensitization, week 0. Regarding treatment: therapeutic diphenylcyclopropenone sensitization with weekly scalp DPC. Each patch test followed a blood draw. Sequences were derived from whole blood, sampled in connection with sensitization to the hapten diphenylcyclopropenone (DPC). This chain links TRBV7-2 with TRBJ2-7; 10 bases map to TRBD2. This clonotype was sampled from a woman aged 45-65 years with alopecia areata. Some clones in this sample may be carry-over from other donors' samples. CDR3 region: CASSPRASGSYEQYF. CDR3 DNA sequence: TGTGCCAGCAGCCCCCGAGCTAGCGGGAGCTACGAGCAGTACTTC.